Listed here is a single T cell receptor beta chain. The sample is drawn from a study of cytomegalovirus exposure and HLA in healthy donors. PCR involved 60 Vbeta and 13 Jbeta primers. The method was immunoSEQ multiplex PCR; TCRdb's version includes in-frame clones alone and lacks a portion of them. The table has some 190,000 clones, more than 75% seen once; the top ten hold 11% to 15%. Germline lookup yields CDR1 LGHNT and CDR2 FRNRAP. With 5 bases removed from V and 12 bases from J, the gap between germline ends came to 13 bases. The CDR3 is 11 residues long. This clonotype originated in a woman aged 25 to 39 in good health and CMV-seropositive. The sample was PBMCs. The rearrangement links TRBV12-5 to TRBJ2-5, with D unresolved. CDR3: CASGGPLPKYF. The CDR3 DNA sequence: TGTGCTAGTGGTGGCCCCTTACCCAAGTACTTC. Drawing the rest from reference TRBV12-5 and TRBJ2-5, the complete variable domain is DARVTQTPRHKVTEMGQEVTMRCQPILGHNTVFWYRQTMMQGLELLAYFRNRAPLDDSGMPKDRFSAEMPDATLATLKIQPSEPRDSAVYFCASGGPLPKYFGPGTRLLVL.